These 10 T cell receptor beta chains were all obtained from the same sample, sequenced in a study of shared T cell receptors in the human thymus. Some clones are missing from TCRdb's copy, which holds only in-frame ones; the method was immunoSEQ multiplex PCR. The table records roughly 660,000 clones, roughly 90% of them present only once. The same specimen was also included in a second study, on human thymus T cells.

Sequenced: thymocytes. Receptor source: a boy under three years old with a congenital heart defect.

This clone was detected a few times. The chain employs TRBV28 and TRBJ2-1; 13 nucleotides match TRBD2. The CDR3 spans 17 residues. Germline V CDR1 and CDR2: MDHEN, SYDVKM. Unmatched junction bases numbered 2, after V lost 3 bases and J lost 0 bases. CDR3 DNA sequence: TGTGCCAGCAGTTTCCGGACTAGCGGGAGCTCCTACAATGAGCAGTTCTTC. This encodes CASSFRTSGSSYNEQFF.

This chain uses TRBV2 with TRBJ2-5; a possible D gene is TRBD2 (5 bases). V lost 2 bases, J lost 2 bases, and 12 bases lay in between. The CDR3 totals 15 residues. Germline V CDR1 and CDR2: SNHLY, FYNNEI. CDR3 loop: CASSESLRGQETQYF. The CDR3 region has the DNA TGTGCCAGCAGTGAAAGTCTTCGGGGTCAAGAGACCCAGTACTTC.

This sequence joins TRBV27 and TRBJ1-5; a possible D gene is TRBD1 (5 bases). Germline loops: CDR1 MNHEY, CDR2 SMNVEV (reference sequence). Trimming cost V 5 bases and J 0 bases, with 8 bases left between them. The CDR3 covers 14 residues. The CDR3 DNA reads TGTGCCAGCAGTACGACAGCTAGCAATCAGCCCCAGCATTTT. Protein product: CASSTTASNQPQHF.

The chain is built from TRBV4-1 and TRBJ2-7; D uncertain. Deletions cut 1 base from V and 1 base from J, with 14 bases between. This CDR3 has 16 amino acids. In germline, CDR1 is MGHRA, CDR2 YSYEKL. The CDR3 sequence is CASSQVLRARSYEQYF. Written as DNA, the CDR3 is TGCGCCAGCAGCCAAGTATTGCGCGCGCGGTCCTACGAGCAGTACTTC.

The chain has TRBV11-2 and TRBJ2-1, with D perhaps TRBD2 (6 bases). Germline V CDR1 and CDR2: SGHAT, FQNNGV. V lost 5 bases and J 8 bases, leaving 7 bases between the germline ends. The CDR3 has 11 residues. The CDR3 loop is CASSPGDEQFF. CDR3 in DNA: TGTGCCAGCAGCCCGGGGGATGAGCAGTTCTTC.

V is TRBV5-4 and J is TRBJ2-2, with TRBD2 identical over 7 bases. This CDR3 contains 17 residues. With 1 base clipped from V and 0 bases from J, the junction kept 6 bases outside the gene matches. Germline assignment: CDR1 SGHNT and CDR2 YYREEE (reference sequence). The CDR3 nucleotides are TGTGCCAGCAGCTTGCCTAGCGGCCGCGCGAACACCGGGGAGCTGTTTTTT. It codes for CASSLPSGRANTGELFF.

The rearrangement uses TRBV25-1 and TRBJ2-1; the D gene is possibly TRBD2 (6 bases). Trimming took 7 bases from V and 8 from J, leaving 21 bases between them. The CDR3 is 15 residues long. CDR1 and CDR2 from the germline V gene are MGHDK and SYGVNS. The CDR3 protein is CASTSLPGVRDEQFF. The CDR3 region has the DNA TGTGCCAGCACCTCACTACCGGGGGTGCGGGATGAGCAGTTCTTC.

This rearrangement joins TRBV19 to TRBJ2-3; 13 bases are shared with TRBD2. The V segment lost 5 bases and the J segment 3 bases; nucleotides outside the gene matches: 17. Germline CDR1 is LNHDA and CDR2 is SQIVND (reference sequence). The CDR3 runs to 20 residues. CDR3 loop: CASSVPRTTTLAGGTDTQYF. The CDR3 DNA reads TGTGCCAGTAGTGTCCCCCGAACTACAACACTAGCGGGAGGGACAGATACGCAGTATTTT.

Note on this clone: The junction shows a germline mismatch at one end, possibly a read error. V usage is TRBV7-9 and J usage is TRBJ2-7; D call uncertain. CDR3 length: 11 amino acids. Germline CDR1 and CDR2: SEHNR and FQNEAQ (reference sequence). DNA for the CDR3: TGTGCCAGCAGCAACTCCAACGAGCAGTACTTC. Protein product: CASSNSNEQYF.

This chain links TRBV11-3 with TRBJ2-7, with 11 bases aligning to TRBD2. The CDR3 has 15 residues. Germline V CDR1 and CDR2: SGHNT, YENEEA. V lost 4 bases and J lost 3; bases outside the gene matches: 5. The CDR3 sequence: CASSSVAGGLYEQYF. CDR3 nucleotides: TGTGCCAGCAGCTCCGTAGCGGGAGGGCTCTACGAGCAGTACTTC.